This T cell receptor beta chain comes out of a study of blood T cell repertoires in COVID-19. Trimming left V 1 base short and J 8 bases short, with 14 bases between. Per germline, CDR1 SGHTA and CDR2 FQGNSA. The CDR3 covers 15 residues. This table comes from immunoSEQ multiplex PCR, and its TCRdb copy is limited to in-frame clones, with some not included. Of roughly 280,000 clones listed, around 90% are singletons. The V call is TRBV7-2, the J call TRBJ1-4; perhaps TRBD1 as D (5 bases). The receptor comes from a man aged 40-49 years who had been exposed to COVID-19. The sample comprised PBMCs or T cells enriched from blood (not recorded which). The CDR3 sequence is CASSLVGAFKEKLFF. The CDR3 nucleotides are TGTGCCAGCAGCTTAGTTGGGGCCTTCAAGGAAAAACTGTTTTTT.